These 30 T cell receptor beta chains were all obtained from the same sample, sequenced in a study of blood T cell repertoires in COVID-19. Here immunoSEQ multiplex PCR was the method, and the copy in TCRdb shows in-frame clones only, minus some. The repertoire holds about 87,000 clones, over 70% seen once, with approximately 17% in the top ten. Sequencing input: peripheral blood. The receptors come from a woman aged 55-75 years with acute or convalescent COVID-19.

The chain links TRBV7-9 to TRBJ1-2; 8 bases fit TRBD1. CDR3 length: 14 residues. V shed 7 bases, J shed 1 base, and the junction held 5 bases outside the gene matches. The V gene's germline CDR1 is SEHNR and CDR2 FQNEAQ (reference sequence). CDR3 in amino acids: CASTLTGVNYGYTF. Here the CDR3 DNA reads TGTGCCAGCACCTTGACAGGGGTTAACTATGGCTACACCTTC.

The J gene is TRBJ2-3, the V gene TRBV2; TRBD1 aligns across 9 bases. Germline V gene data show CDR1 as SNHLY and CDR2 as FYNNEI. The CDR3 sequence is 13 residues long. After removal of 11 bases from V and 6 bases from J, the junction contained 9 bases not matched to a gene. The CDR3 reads CAGGTGSPDTQYF. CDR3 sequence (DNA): TGTGCCGGCGGGACAGGGTCTCCGGATACGCAGTATTTT.

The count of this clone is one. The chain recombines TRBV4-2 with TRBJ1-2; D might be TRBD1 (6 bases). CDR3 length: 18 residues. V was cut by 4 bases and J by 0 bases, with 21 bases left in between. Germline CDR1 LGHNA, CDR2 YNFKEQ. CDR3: CASSLARVGGGSNYGYTF. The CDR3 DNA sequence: TGTGCCAGCAGCCTCGCTCGGGTGGGAGGGGGTTCTAACTATGGCTACACCTTC.

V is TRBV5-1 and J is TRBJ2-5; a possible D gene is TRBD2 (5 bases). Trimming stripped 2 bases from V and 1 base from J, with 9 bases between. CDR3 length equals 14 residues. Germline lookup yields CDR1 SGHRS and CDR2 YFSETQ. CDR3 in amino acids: CASSFGVPQETQYF. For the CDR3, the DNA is TGCGCCAGCAGCTTCGGGGTGCCCCAAGAGACCCAGTACTTC.

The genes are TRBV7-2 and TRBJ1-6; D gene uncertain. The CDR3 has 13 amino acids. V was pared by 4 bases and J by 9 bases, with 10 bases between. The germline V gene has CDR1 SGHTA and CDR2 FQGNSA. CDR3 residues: CASSYRGSSPLHF. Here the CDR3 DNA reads TGTGCCAGCAGCTACCGAGGGAGTTCACCCCTCCACTTT.

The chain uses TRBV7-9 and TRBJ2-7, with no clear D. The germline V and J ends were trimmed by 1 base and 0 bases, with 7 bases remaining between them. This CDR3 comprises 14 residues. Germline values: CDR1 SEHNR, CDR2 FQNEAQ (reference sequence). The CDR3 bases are TGTGCCAGCAGCTTAGAGTTAGACTCCTACGAGCAGTACTTC. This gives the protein CASSLELDSYEQYF.

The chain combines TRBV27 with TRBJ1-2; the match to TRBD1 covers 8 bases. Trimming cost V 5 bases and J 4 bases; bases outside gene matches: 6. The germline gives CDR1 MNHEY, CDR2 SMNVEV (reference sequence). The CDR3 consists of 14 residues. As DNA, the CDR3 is TGTGCCAGCAGTCCCTCGGGACAGGTCTATGGCTACACCTTC. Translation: CASSPSGQVYGYTF.

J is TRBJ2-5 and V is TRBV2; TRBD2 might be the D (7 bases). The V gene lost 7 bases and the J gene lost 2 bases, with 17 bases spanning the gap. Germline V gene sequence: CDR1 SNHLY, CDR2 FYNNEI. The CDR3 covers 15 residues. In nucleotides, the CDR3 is TGTGCCAGCACCACCCTGGGAGGGGGGCAAGAGACCCAGTACTTC. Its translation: CASTTLGGGQETQYF. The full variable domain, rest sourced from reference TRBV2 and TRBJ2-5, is EPEVTQTPSHQVTQMGQEVILRCVPISNHLYFYWYRQILGQKVEFLVSFYNNEISEKSEIFDDQFSVERPDGSNFTLKIRSTKLEDSAMYFCASTTLGGGQETQYFGPGTRLLVL.

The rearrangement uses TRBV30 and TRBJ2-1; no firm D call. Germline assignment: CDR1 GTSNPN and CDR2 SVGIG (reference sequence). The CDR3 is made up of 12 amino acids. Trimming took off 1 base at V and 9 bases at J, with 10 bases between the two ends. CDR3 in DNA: TGTGCCTGGAGTGGAGGAACTTCTGAGCAGTTCTTC. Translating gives CAWSGGTSEQFF.

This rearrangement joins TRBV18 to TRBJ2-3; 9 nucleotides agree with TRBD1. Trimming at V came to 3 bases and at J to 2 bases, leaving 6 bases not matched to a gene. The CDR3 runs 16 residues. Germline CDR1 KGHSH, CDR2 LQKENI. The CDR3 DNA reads TGTGCCAGCTCACCTACGGGACAGGGTTTCACAGATACGCAGTATTTT. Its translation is CASSPTGQGFTDTQYF.

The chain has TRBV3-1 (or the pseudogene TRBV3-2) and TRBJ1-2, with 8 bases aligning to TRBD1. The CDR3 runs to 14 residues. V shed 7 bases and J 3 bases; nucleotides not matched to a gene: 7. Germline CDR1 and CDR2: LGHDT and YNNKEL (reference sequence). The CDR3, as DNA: TGTGCCAGCACTGACAGGGGCGCGGACTATGGCTACACCTTC. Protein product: CASTDRGADYGYTF.

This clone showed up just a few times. CDR3 bases: TGTGCCAGCAGCGTAACAGGGGACTCTGGAAACACCATATATTTT. It encodes CASSVTGDSGNTIYF. This chain uses TRBV9 with TRBJ1-3; 7 nucleotides agree with TRBD1. The CDR3 has 15 amino acids. Per germline, CDR1 SGDLS and CDR2 YYNGEE. Germline trimming cut 1 base from V and 0 bases from J; bases unmatched to any gene: 1.

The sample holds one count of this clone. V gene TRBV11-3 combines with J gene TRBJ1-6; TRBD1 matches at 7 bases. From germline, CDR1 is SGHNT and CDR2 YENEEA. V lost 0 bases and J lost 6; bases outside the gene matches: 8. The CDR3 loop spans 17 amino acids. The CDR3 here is CASSLDQGGGSNSPLHF. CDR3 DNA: TGTGCCAGCAGCTTAGATCAAGGAGGGGGCTCTAATTCACCCCTCCACTTT.

The chain's CDR3 is CASSEGGRGEGEAFF. CDR3 bases: TGTGCCAGCAGTGAGGGGGGTAGGGGAGAGGGTGAAGCTTTCTTT. The V gene is TRBV2, the J gene TRBJ1-1, with D perhaps matching TRBD1 (5 bases). Per the germline V gene, CDR1 is SNHLY and CDR2 is FYNNEI. Trimming removed 3 bases from V and 7 bases from J, with 18 bases in between. This CDR3 contains 15 residues.

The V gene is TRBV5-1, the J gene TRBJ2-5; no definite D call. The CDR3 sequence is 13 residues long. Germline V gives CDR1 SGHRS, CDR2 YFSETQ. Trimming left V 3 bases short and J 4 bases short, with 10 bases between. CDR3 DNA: TGCGCCAGCAGCTCTACCCGGAGAGAGACCCAGTACTTC. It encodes CASSSTRRETQYF.

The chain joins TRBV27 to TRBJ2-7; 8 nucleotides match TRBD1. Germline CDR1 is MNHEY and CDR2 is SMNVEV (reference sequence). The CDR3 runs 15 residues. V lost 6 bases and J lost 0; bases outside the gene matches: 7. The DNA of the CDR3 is TGTGCCAGCAGGTTTTTGGACAGGGACTCCTACGAGCAGTACTTC. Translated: CASRFLDRDSYEQYF.

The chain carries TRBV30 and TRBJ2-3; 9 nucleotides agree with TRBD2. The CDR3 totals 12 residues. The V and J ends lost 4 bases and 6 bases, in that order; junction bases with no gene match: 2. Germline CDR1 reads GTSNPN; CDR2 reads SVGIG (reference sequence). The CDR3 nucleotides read TGTGCCTGGACTAGCGGGGCGGATACGCAGTATTTT. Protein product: CAWTSGADTQYF. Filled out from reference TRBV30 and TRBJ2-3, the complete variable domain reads SQTIHQWPATLVQPVGSPLSLECTVEGTSNPNLYWYRQAAGRGLQLLFYSVGIGQISSEVPQNLSASRPQDRQFILSSKKLLLSDSGFYLCAWTSGADTQYFGPGTRLTVL.

CDR3 loop: CASSLTGDWYGYTF. The CDR3, as DNA: TGTGCCAGCAGCTTGACAGGGGATTGGTATGGCTACACCTTC. The chain uses TRBV7-9 and TRBJ1-2; 8 bases align to TRBD1. The length of the CDR3 is 14 residues. The germline CDR1 and CDR2 sequences are SEHNR and FQNEAQ (reference sequence). J lost 5 bases, V lost 3 bases, and 5 bases had no gene match.

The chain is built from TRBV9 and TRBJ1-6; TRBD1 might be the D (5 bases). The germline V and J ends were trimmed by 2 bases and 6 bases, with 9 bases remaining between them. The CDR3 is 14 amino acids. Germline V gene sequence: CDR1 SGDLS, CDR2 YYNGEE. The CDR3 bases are TGTGCCAGCAGCGTTACAGGCCTTAATTCACCCCTCCACTTT. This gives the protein CASSVTGLNSPLHF.

The CDR3 DNA follows: TGTGCCAGCAGGCGTACTTCCTCTGGAAACACCATATATTTT. Residues: CASRRTSSGNTIYF. The chain employs TRBV6-5 and TRBJ1-3; no reliable D call. The CDR3 totals 14 residues. V was clipped by 6 bases and J by 0 bases, with 9 bases between them. Germline values: CDR1 MNHEY, CDR2 SVGAGI.

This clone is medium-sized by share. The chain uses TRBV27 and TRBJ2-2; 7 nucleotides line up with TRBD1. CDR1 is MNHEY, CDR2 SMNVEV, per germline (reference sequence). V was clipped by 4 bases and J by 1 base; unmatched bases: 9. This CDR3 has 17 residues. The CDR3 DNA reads TGTGCCAGCAGTTCCCATACACAGGGGTTGAACACCGGGGAGCTGTTTTTT. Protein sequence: CASSSHTQGLNTGELFF.

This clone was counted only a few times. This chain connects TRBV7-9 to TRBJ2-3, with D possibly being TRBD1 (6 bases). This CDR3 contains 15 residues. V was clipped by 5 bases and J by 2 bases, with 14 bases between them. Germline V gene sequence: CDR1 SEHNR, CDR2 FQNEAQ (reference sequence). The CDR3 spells CASSPGNRDTDTQYF. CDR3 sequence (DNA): TGTGCCAGCAGCCCGGGGAACAGGGACACAGATACGCAGTATTTT.

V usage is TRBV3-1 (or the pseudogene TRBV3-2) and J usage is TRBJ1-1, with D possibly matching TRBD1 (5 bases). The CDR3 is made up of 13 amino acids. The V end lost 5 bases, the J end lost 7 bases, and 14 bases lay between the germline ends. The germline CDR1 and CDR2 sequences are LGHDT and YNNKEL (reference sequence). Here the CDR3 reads CASSVTGPDEAFF. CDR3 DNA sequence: TGTGCCAGCAGCGTTACAGGACCTGATGAAGCTTTCTTT.

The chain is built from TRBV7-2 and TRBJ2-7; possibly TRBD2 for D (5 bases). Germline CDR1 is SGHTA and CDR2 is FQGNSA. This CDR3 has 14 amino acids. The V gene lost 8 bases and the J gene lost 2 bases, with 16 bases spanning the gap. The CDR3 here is CASSLPRVPYEQYF. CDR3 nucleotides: TGTGCCAGCTCCTTGCCGCGGGTTCCCTACGAGCAGTACTTC.

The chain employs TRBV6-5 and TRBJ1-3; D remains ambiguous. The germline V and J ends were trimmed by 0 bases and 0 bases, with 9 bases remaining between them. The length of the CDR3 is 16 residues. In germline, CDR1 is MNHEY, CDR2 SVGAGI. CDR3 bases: TGTGCCAGCAGTTACTCCACGGGGAACTCTGGAAACACCATATATTTT. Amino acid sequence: CASSYSTGNSGNTIYF.

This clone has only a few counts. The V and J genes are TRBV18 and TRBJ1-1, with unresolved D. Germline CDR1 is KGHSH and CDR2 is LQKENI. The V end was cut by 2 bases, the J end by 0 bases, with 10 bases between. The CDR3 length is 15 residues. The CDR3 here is CASSPDAAVNTEAFF. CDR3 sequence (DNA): TGTGCCAGCTCACCAGACGCGGCGGTGAACACTGAAGCTTTCTTT. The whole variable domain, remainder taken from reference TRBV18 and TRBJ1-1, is NAGVMQNPRHLVRRRGQEARLRCSPMKGHSHVYWYRQLPEEGLKFMVYLQKENIIDESGMPKERFSAEFPKEGPSILRIQQVVRGDSAAYFCASSPDAAVNTEAFFGQGTRLTVV.

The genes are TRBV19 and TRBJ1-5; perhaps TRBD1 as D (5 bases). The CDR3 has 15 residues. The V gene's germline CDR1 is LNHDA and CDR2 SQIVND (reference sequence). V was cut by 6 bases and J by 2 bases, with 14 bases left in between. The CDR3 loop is CASRIPGTGNQPQHF. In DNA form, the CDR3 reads TGTGCCAGTAGAATCCCGGGGACTGGCAATCAGCCCCAGCATTTT. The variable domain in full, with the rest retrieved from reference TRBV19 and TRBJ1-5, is DGGITQSPKYLFRKEGQNVTLSCEQNLNHDAMYWYRQDPGQGLRLIYYSQIVNDFQKGDIAEGYSVSREKKESFPLTVTSAQKNPTAFYLCASRIPGTGNQPQHFGDGTRLSIL.

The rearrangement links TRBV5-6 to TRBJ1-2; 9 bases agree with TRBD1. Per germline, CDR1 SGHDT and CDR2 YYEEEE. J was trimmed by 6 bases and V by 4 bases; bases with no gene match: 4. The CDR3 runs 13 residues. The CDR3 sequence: CASSATGGDGYTF. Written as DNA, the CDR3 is TGTGCCAGCAGCGCCACAGGGGGCGATGGCTACACCTTC. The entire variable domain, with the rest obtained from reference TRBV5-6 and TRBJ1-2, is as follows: DAGVTQSPTHLIKTRGQQVTLRCSPKSGHDTVSWYQQALGQGPQFIFQYYEEEERQRGNFPDRFSGHQFPNYSSELNVNALLLGDSALYLCASSATGGDGYTFGSGTRLTVV.

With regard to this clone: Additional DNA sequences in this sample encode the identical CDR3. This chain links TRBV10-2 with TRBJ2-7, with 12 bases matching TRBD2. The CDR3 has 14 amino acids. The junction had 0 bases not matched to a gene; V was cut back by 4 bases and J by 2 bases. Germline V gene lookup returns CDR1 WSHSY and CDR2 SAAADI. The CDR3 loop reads CASSGTSGTYEQYF. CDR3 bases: TGCGCCAGCAGTGGGACTAGCGGGACCTACGAGCAGTACTTC.

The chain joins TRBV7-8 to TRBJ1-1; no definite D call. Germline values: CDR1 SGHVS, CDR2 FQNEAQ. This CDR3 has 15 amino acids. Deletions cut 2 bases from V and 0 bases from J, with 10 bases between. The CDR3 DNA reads TGTGCCAGCAGCTTATTAACGTACATGAACACTGAAGCTTTCTTT. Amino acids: CASSLLTYMNTEAFF.